This TCR beta chain was found in a study of identical twins. General study results and limits: Memory repertoires showed no such pattern, whereas abundant cord blood beta clonotypes carried fewer insertions. Among monozygotic twins, out-of-frame TCR alpha sharing exceeded what models predicted. Excess twin sharing in beta out-of-frame sequences was weaker.

Germline V gene data show CDR1 as LGHNA and CDR2 as YSLEER. CDR3 size: 9 residues. As regards this clonotype: The target antigen is unknown. A junction end diverges from the germline sequence, so it may reflect a read error.

TCRdb independently ran MiXCR on the 5' RACE reads; one entry per CDR3 protein. Found here are fewer than 900,000 distinct CDR3 sequences, roughly 18% of them singletons; the top ten hold 13%. Another study also made use of these data, one on T cells expressing NK-cell markers.

Sequencing was carried out using PBMCs. The chain joins TRBV4-3 to TRBJ2-1; a possible D gene is TRBD2 (5 bases). The origin of this receptor is a woman younger than 30 in good health. The CDR3 region has the DNA TGCGCCAGCAGCCCCACACGGGACTTC. Encoded protein: CASSPTRDF.